One and the same sample provided the 8 T cell receptor beta chains below, sequenced in a study of T-cell memory formation after mild COVID-19. TCRdb passed the 5' RACE reads through MiXCR, listing each CDR3 protein once. The repertoire holds 250,000 to 400,000 distinct CDR3 sequences, with around 15% as singletons. The sequencing sample was made of PBMCs or a T cell subset sorted from them (not recorded which). The receptors were sampled from a man aged 18 to 29 who had mild COVID-19 (a few samples of this study predate the infection). Cell type and time point are not known.

J is TRBJ2-5 and V is TRBV20-1; either TRBD1 or TRBD2 may fit D (5 bases each). CDR3 size: 11 residues. The germline V gene has CDR1 DFQATT and CDR2 SNEGSKA (reference sequence). In DNA, the CDR3 is TGCGGCCAGGAGAGGGGAGAGACCCAGTACTTC. Translating it yields CGQERGETQYF.

The V call is TRBV7-8, the J call TRBJ2-3; D is perhaps TRBD1 (7 bases). This CDR3 has 14 residues. V lost 8 bases to trimming and J lost 4 bases, with 16 bases between them. The germline V gene encodes CDR1 SGHVS and CDR2 FQNEAQ. This chain's CDR3 is CASADRRGADTQYF. Written as DNA, the CDR3 is TGTGCCAGCGCGGACAGGCGGGGAGCAGATACGCAGTATTTT.

The gene calls are TRBV6-5 and TRBJ2-3; 12 bases map to TRBD2. This CDR3 region has 15 residues. The germline V gene encodes CDR1 MNHEY and CDR2 SVGAGI. The V and J ends lost 2 bases and 8 bases, in that order; junction bases with no gene match: 5. CDR3 region: CASSYGTSGHRTQYF. The CDR3 nucleotides read TGTGCCAGCAGTTACGGGACTAGCGGGCATCGTACGCAGTATTTT.

The rearrangement links TRBV10-3 to TRBJ2-5; maybe TRBD1 (5 bases). The germline V and J ends were trimmed by 8 bases and 2 bases, with 9 bases remaining between them. In germline, CDR1 is ENHRY, CDR2 SYGVKD. This CDR3 region has 12 residues. Written as DNA, the CDR3 is TGTGCCATCGACAGCCGGCAAGAGACCCAGTACTTC. The encoded protein is CAIDSRQETQYF.

In its sample, this clonotype was seen a few times. The chain employs TRBV18 and TRBJ2-7; tentative D call: TRBD2 (5 bases). This CDR3 has 13 amino acids. In germline, CDR1 is KGHSH, CDR2 LQKENI. Trimming stripped 6 bases from V and 4 bases from J, with 13 bases between. The CDR3 region has the DNA TGTGCCAGCTCCCCCCCAGGCGGGTACGAGCAGTACGTC. This codes for CASSPPGGYEQYV.

The rearrangement joins TRBV7-2 to TRBJ2-7, with 8 bases matching TRBD1. This CDR3 spans 15 amino acids. Losses at the gene ends were 2 bases for V and 5 bases for J; bases not matched to a gene: 8. The germline V gene encodes CDR1 SGHTA and CDR2 FQGNSA. This CDR3 reads CASSLTQGAWNEQYF. The CDR3 region has the DNA TGTGCCAGCAGCTTAACGCAGGGGGCTTGGAACGAGCAGTACTTC.

In its sample, this clonotype was seen many times. The genes are TRBV5-1 and TRBJ2-7; 9 bases align to TRBD1. V lost 4 bases and J lost 6; bases outside the gene matches: 8. Germline V gives CDR1 SGHRS, CDR2 YFSETQ. This CDR3 is 14 amino acids long. The CDR3 DNA reads TGCGCCAGCAGCCCCCGGGACAGGGATCCCGAGCAGTACTTC. As protein: CASSPRDRDPEQYF.

The chain combines TRBV7-2 with TRBJ2-4, with 10 bases fitting TRBD2. V dropped 5 bases and J dropped 1; count of bases not matched to a gene: 11. Germline V CDR1 and CDR2: SGHTA, FQGNSA. This CDR3 is built from 18 residues. CDR3 coding DNA: TGTGCCAGCAGCCAGGTGCTAGCGGGGGTGACGGCCAAAAACATTCAGTACTTC. Encoded protein: CASSQVLAGVTAKNIQYF.